The rows below give T cell receptor beta chains drawn from one sample of a study of blood T cell repertoires in COVID-19. Only in-frame clones appear in the TCRdb table, and some are missing; sequencing was by immunoSEQ multiplex PCR. The data show roughly 72,000 clones, 82% seen once. Material for sequencing was peripheral blood. The receptor set was obtained from a woman older than 75 with acute or convalescent COVID-19. Each CDR3 is given with its conserved first and last residue. A D gene is named only where the DNA matches it firmly. Clone size is shown for a subset of rows, as once, few, many or a class of expanded clone.

cdr3_nt	cdr3_aa	v_call	j_call	clone_size	d_call
TGTGCCAGCAGCCAAAGTAGCGGGAGCAAGGAGACCCAGTACTTC	CASSQSSGSKETQYF	TRBV7-8	TRBJ2-5	NA	TRBD2
TGTGCCAGCACTGCGAGGGCTGGCACAGATACGCAGTATTTT	CASTARAGTDTQYF	TRBV6-5	TRBJ2-3	NA	NA
TGTGCCAGCTCAATAGAGACAGGGGAAGGCGAGACCCAGTACTTC	CASSIETGEGETQYF	TRBV18	TRBJ2-5	once	TRBD1
TGTGCCAGCATCCCAGGGGGAAGCACTGAAGCTTTCTTT	CASIPGGSTEAFF	TRBV6-5	TRBJ1-1	once	TRBD1
TGTGCCAGCAGTTTTGTAGTAAGCGGGAGAATCTACAATGAGCAGTTCTTC	CASSFVVSGRIYNEQFF	TRBV28	TRBJ2-1	NA	TRBD2
TGTGCCAGCAGGGGCATAGCGGGACCCCGCTCCTACGAGCAGTACTTC	CASRGIAGPRSYEQYF	TRBV27	TRBJ2-7	NA	TRBD2
TGTGCCAGCAGTGAGGGTCAGGGGGCTTGGGCCGGGGAGCTGTTTTTT	CASSEGQGAWAGELFF	TRBV2	TRBJ2-2	NA	TRBD1
TGCGCCAGCAGCTCCCTAGCGGGAGTTTCCTACGAGCAGTACTTC	CASSSLAGVSYEQYF	TRBV5-1	TRBJ2-7	NA	TRBD2
TGTGCCAGCAGCCTCGCCGGACTAGTTTCTACAGATACGCAGTATTTT	CASSLAGLVSTDTQYF	TRBV4-2	TRBJ2-3	NA	TRBD2
TGTGCCAGCAGCTCACAAAGGGTCAGCGGGAGCCGGTACGAGCAGTACTTC	CASSSQRVSGSRYEQYF	TRBV7-2	TRBJ2-7	NA	TRBD2
TGTGCCATCAGTGATAATCCGGGACATCGCACAGATACGCAGTATTTT	CAISDNPGHRTDTQYF	TRBV10-3	TRBJ2-3	few	NA
TGTGCCAGCAGTGATCCCCCGGAGCACCAAGGGACCCAGTACTTC	CASSDPPEHQGTQYF	TRBV2	TRBJ2-5	NA	NA
TGTGCCAGTAGTGGGCTAGCGGGAGGGAGATCCGAGCAGTACTTC	CASSGLAGGRSEQYF	TRBV19	TRBJ2-7	NA	TRBD2
TGTGCCAGCAGTCCATACAAACTAGGCCAATACACAGATACGCAGTATTTT	CASSPYKLGQYTDTQYF	TRBV27	TRBJ2-3	NA	NA
TGTGCCAGCAGCCAAGATTCCGCGGGTTATCAGCCCCAGCATTTT	CASSQDSAGYQPQHF	TRBV4-2	TRBJ1-5	NA	NA
TGTGCCAGCAGCGGGAAGAGCGGGAGATGGATTCAGTTCTTC	CASSGKSGRWIQFF	TRBV9	TRBJ2-1	NA	TRBD2
TGCGCCAGCAGCCCGGACAGGAATAGAAGAAACACCATATATTTT	CASSPDRNRRNTIYF	TRBV5-1	TRBJ1-3	NA	TRBD1
TGTGCCAGCAGCGAAGGAACAGGGAACTATGGCTACACCTTC	CASSEGTGNYGYTF	TRBV7-9	TRBJ1-2	NA	NA
TGTGCCAGCAAACTTACGTTCGGGTCAACTAATGAAAAACTGTTTTTT	CASKLTFGSTNEKLFF	TRBV11-2	TRBJ1-4	NA	NA
TGTGCCATCAGCGGCAGCAGGGGGCGCAACGGTGGCTACACCTTC	CAISGSRGRNGGYTF	TRBV10-3	TRBJ1-2	NA	TRBD1
TGTGCCAGTAGTATACTTGGGACATACTACGAGCAGTACTTC	CASSILGTYYEQYF	TRBV19	TRBJ2-7	NA	NA
TGTGCCAGCAGCTCCACAGGCAATGAGCAGTTCTTC	CASSSTGNEQFF	TRBV13	TRBJ2-1	NA	NA
TGTGCCAGCAGCCCCCAGGGACTAGCGAACAATGAGCAGTTCTTC	CASSPQGLANNEQFF	TRBV6-4	TRBJ2-1	NA	TRBD2
TGTGCCAGCAGTTTACTTGGGACTAGCGGGAGCTGGGACGAGCAGTACTTC	CASSLLGTSGSWDEQYF	TRBV27	TRBJ2-7	NA	TRBD2
TGTGCCAGTGACGACAAGAGCTCTGGAAACACCATATATTTT	CASDDKSSGNTIYF	TRBV7-9	TRBJ1-3	few	NA
TGCGCCAGCAGCCAAGCCTCCCGGACTTTTGGCAATGAGCAGTTCTTC	CASSQASRTFGNEQFF	TRBV4-1	TRBJ2-1	NA	NA
TGTGCCAGCAGCATAATACCGGGACAGGGAGCCTACGAGCAGTACTTC	CASSIIPGQGAYEQYF	TRBV7-9	TRBJ2-7	NA	TRBD1
TGTGCCAGCAGCTTAGCCGCGAGTAGCACAGATACGCAGTATTTT	CASSLAASSTDTQYF	TRBV7-3	TRBJ2-3	NA	NA
TGTGCCAGCAGTTTATTGTCAGGGGTTGGCTACACCTTC	CASSLLSGVGYTF	TRBV27	TRBJ1-2	NA	NA
TGTGCCAGCAGCCAGGGACAGGTCTGGGGAGCAGGTGGCTACACCTTC	CASSQGQVWGAGGYTF	TRBV5-4	TRBJ1-2	NA	TRBD1
TGTGCCAGCTCACCACCCGGACAGGGGCTCATTGCCCAGTACTTC	CASSPPGQGLIAQYF	TRBV18	TRBJ2-5	NA	TRBD1
TGTGCCAGTAGTATCGGTGGGGCGGGAGTTTCGTATGAGCAGTTCTTC	CASSIGGAGVSYEQFF	TRBV19	TRBJ2-1	NA	TRBD2
TGTGCCAGCAGCCCGGAAGCGGGGACCGGGGAGCTGTTTTTT	CASSPEAGTGELFF	TRBV3-1/TRBV3-2	TRBJ2-2	NA	TRBD2
TGTGCCAGCAGCTTGTTACTAGCGGGAGACAATGAGCAGTTCTTC	CASSLLLAGDNEQFF	TRBV5-8	TRBJ2-1	NA	TRBD2
TGTGCCATCCGGGACTCTACTCTTGAGGCCCATGTACAGTTCTTC	CAIRDSTLEAHVQFF	TRBV10-3	TRBJ2-1	NA	NA
TGTGCCAGCAGCGAGGACAGTTTCTATGGCTACACCTTC	CASSEDSFYGYTF	TRBV2	TRBJ1-2	many	NA
TGTGCCTGGGGCCCGGACAGCCCTCGAGAGCAGTACTTC	CAWGPDSPREQYF	TRBV30	TRBJ2-7	NA	NA
TGTGCCAGAAGCTTGGGACTAGCGGATCTGAACACCGGGGAGCTGTTTTTT	CARSLGLADLNTGELFF	TRBV5-3	TRBJ2-2	NA	TRBD2
TGTGCCAGCAGTTCGGTACTACCGATTGGGGCCAACGTCCTGACTTTC	CASSSVLPIGANVLTF	TRBV6-2/TRBV6-3	TRBJ2-6	few	NA
TGTGCCAGCAGCCTCAGTGCGAACACCGGGGAGCTGTTTTTT	CASSLSANTGELFF	TRBV11-3	TRBJ2-2	NA	NA
TGCGCCAGCAGGGACGGGGGGGACCCCACCGGGGAGCTGTTTTTT	CASRDGGDPTGELFF	TRBV5-1	TRBJ2-2	NA	TRBD2
TGCGCCAGCAGCTCTCCAGGGGGCACTGAAGCTTTCTTT	CASSSPGGTEAFF	TRBV5-1	TRBJ1-1	NA	TRBD1
TGTGCCAGCTCACCAGAGTTCGGTAGCAATCAGCCCCAGCATTTT	CASSPEFGSNQPQHF	TRBV18	TRBJ1-5	NA	NA
TGTGCCAGCAGCTGGGGAGGGAGGGAGACCCAGTACTTC	CASSWGGRETQYF	TRBV7-8	TRBJ2-5	once	TRBD2
TGTGCCAGCACCTTGACAGGGGAGTATTCACCCCTCCACTTT	CASTLTGEYSPLHF	TRBV28	TRBJ1-6	NA	TRBD1
TGTGCCAGCAGCTCGGCCCTCTTTAGCGGCCTGAACACCGGGGAGCTGTTTTTT	CASSSALFSGLNTGELFF	TRBV7-6	TRBJ2-2	NA	NA
TGTGCCAGTAGTCTACAGTTTAACACTGAAGCTTTCTTT	CASSLQFNTEAFF	TRBV19	TRBJ1-1	NA	NA
TGCGCCAGCAGCTTGGATTCTCGCGCTGAAGCTTTCTTT	CASSLDSRAEAFF	TRBV5-1	TRBJ1-1	NA	NA
TGTGCCAGCAGCGTACCGGGAACCGGGGAGCTGTTTTTT	CASSVPGTGELFF	TRBV9	TRBJ2-2	NA	NA
TGTGCCAGCAGCCGAAACCCCTATAGAATTCTCGAGCAGTACTTC	CASSRNPYRILEQYF	TRBV9	TRBJ2-7	NA	NA
TGCGCCAGCAGCCAGGGTGGACAGGGGTCCAATCAGCCCCAGCATTTT	CASSQGGQGSNQPQHF	TRBV4-1	TRBJ1-5	NA	TRBD1
TGTGCCAGCTCACCCCTCTTACAGGGTGTTTTGGCCGGGGAGCTGTTTTTT	CASSPLLQGVLAGELFF	TRBV18	TRBJ2-2	NA	NA
TGTGCCAGCAGCTTCCTGGGACAGGGGAGTTACGAGCAGTACTTC	CASSFLGQGSYEQYF	TRBV7-2	TRBJ2-7	NA	TRBD1
TGTGCCAGTAGTATCTGGTCCAGGGACTATGGCTACACCTTC	CASSIWSRDYGYTF	TRBV19	TRBJ1-2	NA	NA
TGTGCCAGCAGCTTACGACTAGCGGGAGTTACCGGGGAGCTGTTTTTT	CASSLRLAGVTGELFF	TRBV7-6	TRBJ2-2	once	TRBD2
TGTGCCAGCAGCTTAGGATTCGGACAGGGGACGGGGGATACGCAGTATTTT	CASSLGFGQGTGDTQYF	TRBV7-9	TRBJ2-3	NA	TRBD1
TGTGCCAGCAGCCTAGCGGCCCACACAGATACGCAGTATTTT	CASSLAAHTDTQYF	TRBV3-1/TRBV3-2	TRBJ2-3	NA	NA
TGTGCCAGCAGCGTATCCGGGTTTAATGAGCAGTTCTTC	CASSVSGFNEQFF	TRBV9	TRBJ2-1	NA	NA
TGTGCCAGCAGCGTATATCGGGACAGGGGGTCGGGGGCCAACGTCCTGACTTTC	CASSVYRDRGSGANVLTF	TRBV9	TRBJ2-6	once	TRBD1
TGTGCCAGTAGTATTAGGGGACAGGGTTATGACGAGCAGTACTTC	CASSIRGQGYDEQYF	TRBV19	TRBJ2-7	NA	TRBD1